The T cell receptor beta chain described here comes from a study of vaccination and CD4 T cells after COVID-19. Sequence data for DNA of cultured CD4+ T cells were generated by the Oncomine TCR Beta short-read assay. TCRdb reprocessed the PCR reads via MiXCR and lists one record per CDR3 protein. The sample shows around 11,000 distinct CDR3 sequences, approximately 25% of them seen only once. Worth noting for this clonotype: What it binds is unknown.

As to treatment: approximately nine-day PBMC culture with coronavirus spike peptide pools or control peptides (ViraFEST assay). Trimming shortened V by 6 bases and J by 4 bases, and 13 bases separated the two germline ends. Germline V gene data show CDR1 as DFQATT and CDR2 as SNEGSKA (reference sequence). The CDR3 spans 13 residues. The V gene is TRBV20-1, the J gene TRBJ2-1; tentatively, D is TRBD2 (5 bases). This clonotype originated in a human donor who had recovered from COVID-19. The sample here was CD4+ T cells from blood, cultured in vitro, taken after SARS-CoV-2 vaccination. The CDR3 protein is CSARLSSYNEQFF. In nucleotides, the CDR3 is TGCAGTGCCAGACTATCTAGTTACAATGAGCAGTTCTTC.